These 4 T cell receptor beta chains were sequenced from one sample in a study of early T cells in non-severe SARS-CoV-2 infection. TCRdb reprocessed the 5' RACE reads via MiXCR and lists one record per CDR3 protein. Of 48,000 or so distinct CDR3 sequences in the sample, 6.2% were seen once. The source material was whole blood, sampled at baseline. These receptor sequences come from an adult who was a healthcare worker with PCR-confirmed SARS-CoV-2 infection or an uninfected control (not recorded which).

The sample holds many counts of this clonotype. The V gene is TRBV20-1, the J gene TRBJ2-3, with 16 positions matching TRBD2. The CDR3 is made up of 16 amino acids. V trimming: 5 bases; J trimming: 4 bases; junction bases outside the gene matches: 6. The germline CDR1 and CDR2 sequences are DFQATT and SNEGSKA (reference sequence). CDR3 bases: TGCAGTGCTCTTCCGGGACTAGCGGGAGGGTCAGATACGCAGTATTTT. Residues: CSALPGLAGGSDTQYF.

CDR3 coding DNA: TGTGCCAGCAGCCAAACAGGGAGTTATGCTGGCTACACCTTC. Translation gives CASSQTGSYAGYTF. The chain combines TRBV4-2 with TRBJ1-2, with a weak D call TRBD1 (6 bases). Germline V gene lookup returns CDR1 LGHNA and CDR2 YNFKEQ. Between the trimmed V and J ends, which lost 2 bases and 7 bases, there was a span of 14 bases. This CDR3 spans 14 amino acids.

This clonotype occurred a few times. The CDR3 DNA reads as TGTGCCAGCAGCTCCGTACAGGGAAGCGAGACCCAGTACTTC. Translated: CASSSVQGSETQYF. The rearrangement links TRBV7-7 to TRBJ2-5; possible D gene TRBD1, 6 bases. Per the germline V gene, CDR1 is SSHAT and CDR2 is FNYEAQ (reference sequence). The germline V and J ends were trimmed by 4 bases and 5 bases, with 14 bases remaining between them. This CDR3 spans 14 amino acids.

This chain connects TRBV7-3 to TRBJ1-6; D is unclear. V lost 4 bases to trimming and J lost 6 bases, with 10 bases between them. This CDR3 region has 14 residues. From germline, CDR1 is SGHTA and CDR2 FQGTGA. This chain's CDR3 is CASSYGLLNSPLHF. CDR3 nucleotide sequence: TGTGCCAGCAGCTACGGACTACTTAATTCACCCCTCCACTTT.